Listed below are T cell receptor beta chains from one sample, sequenced in a study of early stage breast cancer tumors. Profiled with immunoSEQ multiplex PCR; TCRdb holds only in-frame clones, not every one. The sample carries approximately 54,000 clones, around four fifths recorded once. Material: blood. The receptors derive from a person aged 40 to 49 with breast cancer. Each CDR3 is given with its conserved first and last residue. D genes are given only for firm matches. Some rows have no size entry. The others give once, few or many, or a class for an expanded clone.

>.|TRBV7-2|TRBJ2-5|TRBD2
CASSLEAGTSGLQETQYF
TGTGCCAGCAGCTTAGAGGCCGGGACTAGCGGTTTACAAGAGACCCAGTACTTC
>once|TRBV11-2|TRBJ1-1|.
CASSLDLLNAEAFF
TGTGCCAGCAGCTTAGATCTGCTCAACGCTGAAGCTTTCTTT
>once|TRBV27|TRBJ2-1|TRBD2
CASSSPGTSGTLTDEQFF
TGTGCCAGCAGTTCCCCCGGGACTAGCGGGACATTGACGGATGAGCAGTTCTTC
>.|TRBV12-5|TRBJ2-7|TRBD1
CASGRDRGEQYF
TGTGCTAGTGGTCGGGACAGGGGCGAGCAGTACTTC
>.|TRBV18|TRBJ1-2|TRBD1
CASSPPNRFRQGRSDGYTF
TGTGCCAGCTCACCACCCAACCGATTCAGACAGGGGAGAAGTGATGGCTACACCTTC
>.|TRBV7-9|TRBJ2-3|.
CASSTPTPWLRFGTDTQYF
TGTGCCAGCAGCACCCCCACCCCCTGGTTGCGGTTCGGCACAGATACGCAGTATTTT
>.|TRBV2|TRBJ2-5|TRBD1
CAIRTGVKETQYF
TGTGCCATCAGGACAGGGGTGAAGGAGACCCAGTACTTC
>once|TRBV4-1|TRBJ2-5|.
CASSQAGRAGGETQYF
TGCGCCAGCAGCCAAGCGGGGCGGGCAGGAGGAGAGACCCAGTACTTC
>.|TRBV19|TRBJ2-7|TRBD2
CASSIEAGGVFEQYF
TGTGCCAGTAGTATAGAAGCGGGAGGCGTCTTCGAGCAGTACTTC
>.|TRBV4-2|TRBJ2-7|.
CASSWGYEQYF
TGTGCCAGCAGCTGGGGCTACGAGCAGTACTTC
>few|TRBV19|TRBJ1-2|.
CASARGRSNGYTF
TGTGCCAGTGCTCGAGGGCGGTCGAATGGCTACACCTTC
>few|TRBV30|TRBJ2-7|TRBD1
CASEGQGSYEQYF
TGTGCCTCGGAGGGACAGGGTTCCTACGAGCAGTACTTC
>.|TRBV27|TRBJ2-3|.
CASSSTPSTDTQYF
TGTGCCAGCAGTTCAACTCCTAGCACAGATACGCAGTATTTT
>few|TRBV6-1|TRBJ2-7|.
CASRSSSYEQYF
TGTGCCAGCAGGAGTAGCTCCTACGAGCAGTACTTC
>.|TRBV5-1|TRBJ1-1|.
CASSLAGANTEAFF
TGCGCCAGCAGCTTGGCGGGGGCGAACACTGAAGCTTTCTTT
>.|TRBV7-9|TRBJ1-2|.
CASSEGGRLSTF
TGTGCCAGCAGCGAAGGGGGACGGCTAAGCACCTTC
>.|TRBV2|TRBJ1-4|.
CASNFRRGKANEKLFF
TGTGCCAGCAATTTCCGGCGGGGTAAAGCTAATGAAAAACTGTTTTTT
>.|TRBV5-4|TRBJ2-5|TRBD2
CASSLDLSGQETQYF
TGTGCCAGCAGCTTGGACCTTAGCGGGCAAGAGACCCAGTACTTC
>.|TRBV19|TRBJ2-7|TRBD2
CASSIDSGSYEQYF
TGTGCCAGTAGTATAGATAGCGGGAGCTACGAGCAGTACTTC
>.|TRBV6-4|TRBJ2-2|TRBD1
CASSEQGYTGELFF
TGTGCCAGCAGTGAACAGGGGTACACCGGGGAGCTGTTTTTT
>.|TRBV19|TRBJ2-7|.
CASGEAPVYEQYF
TGTGCCAGTGGCGAGGCCCCTGTCTACGAGCAGTACTTC
>.|TRBV6-6|TRBJ2-1|.
CASEFNNGQFF
TGTGCCAGCGAATTCAATAATGGGCAGTTCTTC
>.|TRBV5-1|TRBJ2-7|.
CASSPDQIGYEQYF
TGCGCCAGCAGCCCCGACCAGATCGGGTACGAGCAGTACTTC
>.|TRBV19|TRBJ2-6|.
CASSIRRQSDVLTF
TGTGCCAGTAGTATTCGACGACAGTCCGACGTCCTGACTTTC
>few|TRBV27|TRBJ2-7|TRBD2
CASRLAGGNYEQYF
TGTGCCAGCAGACTAGCGGGAGGTAACTACGAGCAGTACTTC
>few|TRBV5-5|TRBJ1-2|.
CASSPSGQGNYGYTF
TGTGCCAGCAGCCCTTCCGGGCAGGGGAACTATGGCTACACCTTC
>.|TRBV6-5|TRBJ2-7|TRBD2
CASSPSGPETEQYF
TGTGCCAGCAGTCCTAGCGGCCCCGAAACCGAGCAGTACTTC
>.|TRBV6-4|TRBJ2-1|TRBD2
CASSLQAGLRNEQFF
TGTGCCAGCAGTCTGCAAGCGGGACTGAGAAATGAGCAGTTCTTC
>few|TRBV5-4|TRBJ2-1|.
CASSARGSGNEQFF
TGTGCCAGCAGCGCGCGCGGCTCCGGGAATGAGCAGTTCTTC
>.|TRBV7-3|TRBJ1-1|.
CASSLGTNTEAFF
TGTGCCAGCAGCTTAGGTACGAACACTGAAGCTTTCTTT
>.|TRBV2|TRBJ1-3|TRBD1
CASKGQGAAGNTIYF
TGTGCCAGCAAAGGACAGGGGGCGGCTGGAAACACCATATATTTT
>once|TRBV5-8|TRBJ2-7|.
CASSLVLPHGYEQYF
TGTGCCAGCAGCTTGGTACTACCCCATGGCTACGAGCAGTACTTC
>.|TRBV10-2|TRBJ2-7|.
CATSGGTPPYVEQYF
TGCGCCACCAGCGGCGGGACTCCCCCCTATGTCGAGCAGTACTTC
>.|TRBV7-9|TRBJ2-5|.
CASSPRDIYQETQYF
TGTGCCAGCAGCCCAAGGGACATCTACCAAGAGACCCAGTACTTC
>.|TRBV7-8|TRBJ2-1|TRBD2
CASSFGTSGYNEQFF
TGTGCCAGCAGCTTCGGGACTAGCGGATACAATGAGCAGTTCTTC
>.|TRBV9|TRBJ2-1|.
CASSVAPTLRGGEQFF
TGTGCCAGCAGCGTAGCTCCTACTCTCCGAGGGGGGGAGCAGTTCTTC
>.|TRBV7-8|TRBJ2-1|.
CASSLGSHNEQFF
TGTGCCAGCAGCTTAGGGTCCCACAATGAGCAGTTCTTC
>once|TRBV5-1|TRBJ2-5|TRBD2
CASSFLGLAGGSETQYF
TGCGCCAGCAGCTTCCTGGGACTAGCGGGTGGGTCGGAGACCCAGTACTTC
>.|TRBV14|TRBJ2-3|.
CASSPDSAATSTDTQYF
TGTGCCAGCAGCCCCGATAGCGCAGCGACAAGCACAGATACGCAGTATTTT
>few|TRBV10-2|TRBJ2-5|.
CASSESDETQYF
TGCGCCAGCAGTGAGTCGGATGAGACCCAGTACTTC
>.|TRBV7-2|TRBJ2-3|.
CASSLGRVGGTDTQYF
TGTGCCAGCAGCTTAGGACGGGTGGGCGGGACAGATACGCAGTATTTT
>.|TRBV6-1|TRBJ1-2|.
CASSKAHRGPGYGYTF
TGTGCCAGCAGTAAAGCCCACCGGGGGCCTGGCTATGGCTACACCTTC
>once|TRBV25-1|TRBJ2-3|.
CASSEAGPYTDTQYF
TGTGCCAGCAGTGAAGCGGGGCCGTACACAGATACGCAGTATTTT
>.|TRBV19|TRBJ1-1|TRBD1
CASSTWDRGTEAFF
TGTGCCAGTAGTACGTGGGACAGGGGGACTGAAGCTTTCTTT
>.|TRBV6-1|TRBJ2-1|TRBD2
CASSEGLAGVEKFF
TGTGCCAGCAGTGAGGGACTAGCGGGAGTGGAGAAGTTCTTC
>.|TRBV11-3|TRBJ1-1|.
CASSLDRGTEAFF
TGTGCCAGCAGCTTAGATCGGGGGACTGAAGCTTTCTTT
>.|TRBV10-2|TRBJ2-1|TRBD2
CASSETLAGGPYNEQFF
TGCGCCAGCAGTGAGACCCTAGCGGGAGGTCCCTACAATGAGCAGTTCTTC
>.|TRBV5-6|TRBJ2-5|.
CASSLERGTQYF
TGTGCCAGCAGCTTGGAAAGAGGGACCCAGTACTTC
>.|TRBV4-1|TRBJ2-7|.
CASSQDLGAYEQYF
TGCGCCAGCAGCCAAGATCTTGGAGCATACGAGCAGTACTTC
>.|TRBV5-1|TRBJ2-3|TRBD2
CASSLGLAGVLDTQYF
TGCGCCAGCAGCCTTGGACTAGCGGGAGTTTTGGATACGCAGTATTTT
>.|TRBV5-1|TRBJ1-2|.
CASSRSGVYGYTF
TGCGCCAGCAGTAGGTCAGGGGTGTATGGCTACACCTTC
>.|TRBV5-1|TRBJ2-4|.
CASSLGGTTNIQYF
TGCGCCAGCAGCTTGGGTGGGACAACAAACATTCAGTACTTC
>.|TRBV10-3|TRBJ2-3|.
CAIAASTDTQYF
TGTGCCATCGCGGCTAGCACAGATACGCAGTATTTT
>.|TRBV6-5|TRBJ2-7|TRBD2
CASLPLAGSSYEQYF
TGTGCCAGCCTTCCACTAGCGGGGTCCTCCTACGAGCAGTACTTC
>.|TRBV7-2|TRBJ2-7|TRBD2
CASTPGRANEQYF
TGTGCCAGCACCCCCGGGAGGGCCAACGAGCAGTACTTC
>.|TRBV7-9|TRBJ2-5|.
CASSSVGRGVETQYF
TGTGCCAGCAGCTCAGTAGGCCGAGGTGTGGAGACCCAGTACTTC
>.|TRBV19|TRBJ1-5|TRBD1
CASSAGTAINQPQHF
TGTGCCAGTAGTGCCGGGACAGCTATAAATCAGCCCCAGCATTTT